This TCR beta chain was recorded in a study of blood T cell repertoires in COVID-19. Measured with immunoSEQ multiplex PCR; TCRdb has only the in-frame clones, and not every one. The sample lists over 140,000 clones; roughly 73% were seen once. Germline V gene sequence: CDR1 SGHNT, CDR2 YENEEA. Trimming took off 0 bases at V and 5 bases at J, with 6 bases between the two ends. CDR3 length: 13 residues. The V and J genes are TRBV11-3 and TRBJ2-3; D gene uncertain. What was sequenced was peripheral blood. The sequence was collected from a woman aged 45-65 years with active or convalescent COVID-19. As DNA, the CDR3 is TGTGCCAGCAGCTTAGATCTAAGAGATACGCAGTATTTT. This gives the protein CASSLDLRDTQYF.